This T cell receptor (beta chain) was profiled in a study of follicular helper T cells after annual influenza vaccination. Points from the study as a whole: Yearly vaccinations repeatedly recalled conserved clonotypes in ICOS+CD38+ cTfh.

The method was immunoSEQ multiplex PCR; TCRdb's version includes in-frame clones alone and lacks a portion of them. The sample includes 25,000 to 35,000 clones, about 82% of them seen just once. Of note for this clone: Its antigen is not identified.

This CDR3 has 19 amino acids. CDR1 is PRHDT and CDR2 is FYEKMQ in the germline V gene (reference sequence). V dropped 5 bases and J dropped 4; count of bases not matched to a gene: 20. Time point described: 2014-2015 season, pre-vaccination. This receptor was obtained from an adult who received the influenza vaccine. The starting material was CXCR5+ CD38- circulating T follicular helper cells from blood, obtained on the day of influenza vaccination. Regarding subset: circulating Tfh, non-naive CD4+CXCR5+PD-1+ (ICOS+CD38+ or ICOS-CD38-). V and J are TRBV13 and TRBJ2-3, with 8 nucleotides matching TRBD2. The CDR3 here is CASSPDVAGGNRRADTQYF. CDR3 nucleotides: TGTGCCAGCAGCCCCGACGTCGCGGGAGGTAACCGGCGAGCAGATACGCAGTATTTT.